What follows are 2 T cell receptor beta chains derived from one specimen sequenced in a study of cytomegalovirus exposure and HLA in healthy donors. Sequencing was performed with immunoSEQ multiplex PCR; in TCRdb, only in-frame clones are kept and a portion is missing. The data contain some 290,000 clones, approximately 85% of them singletons. The sequenced sample consisted of PBMCs. These receptors all stem from a man aged 25-40 years in good health and CMV-seronegative.

A single count supports this clone. The gene calls are TRBV6-6 and TRBJ2-3, with 7 positions matching TRBD1. The V segment lost 2 bases and the J segment 3 bases; nucleotides outside the gene matches: 5. The germline gives CDR1 MNHNY, CDR2 SVGAGI (reference sequence). The CDR3 extends over 15 amino acids. CDR3 in DNA: TGTGCCAGCAGTTACCTGGGACAGTTAACAGATACGCAGTATTTT. It yields the protein CASSYLGQLTDTQYF.

This rearrangement joins TRBV19 to TRBJ1-2; 8 positions match TRBD1. Unmatched junction bases numbered 5, after V lost 4 bases and J lost 4 bases. The CDR3 runs 14 residues. Germline values: CDR1 LNHDA, CDR2 SQIVND (reference sequence). In DNA form, the CDR3 reads TGTGCCAGTAGTACAGGACAGGGTACCTATGGCTACACCTTC. Translating gives CASSTGQGTYGYTF.